This T cell receptor beta chain was identified during a study of blood T cell repertoires in COVID-19. Study-wide context: The United States, Italy and Spain provided the acute and convalescent COVID-19 samples. Sources were T cells, B-cell-depleted T cells, or PBMCs; the material itself was cDNA or gDNA.

Libraries were prepared by immunoSEQ multiplex PCR; TCRdb keeps only in-frame clonotypes and omits some of them. The table lists 300,000 or so clones, more than 75% of them singletons, with about 9.4% in the top ten. Cohort 3 recovered donors had two negative PCRs, clearance, or symptom resolution. V gave up 3 bases and J gave up 13 bases; unmatched junction bases: 11. CDR1 and CDR2 from the germline V gene are LGHNA and YNFKEQ. The CDR3 covers 15 residues. Sequencing used PBMCs or T cells enriched from blood (not recorded which). The sequence was obtained from a woman in her late teens or twenties who had recovered from COVID-19. This sequence joins TRBV4-2 and TRBJ1-6, with TRBD1 matching 8 bases. The CDR3, as DNA: TGTGCCAGCAGCCAGGTGGACAGGGAGCATGGGCCCCTCCACTTT. This encodes CASSQVDREHGPLHF.